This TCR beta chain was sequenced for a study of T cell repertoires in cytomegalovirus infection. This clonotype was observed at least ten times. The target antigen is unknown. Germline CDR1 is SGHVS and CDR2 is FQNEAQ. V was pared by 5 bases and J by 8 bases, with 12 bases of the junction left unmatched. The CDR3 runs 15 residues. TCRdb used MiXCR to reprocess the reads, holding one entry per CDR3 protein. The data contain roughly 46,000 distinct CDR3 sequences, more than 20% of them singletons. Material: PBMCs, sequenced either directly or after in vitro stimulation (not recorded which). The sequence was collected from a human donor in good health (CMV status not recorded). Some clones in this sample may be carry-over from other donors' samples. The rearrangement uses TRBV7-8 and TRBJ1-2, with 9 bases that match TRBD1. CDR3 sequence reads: CASSAKRDRVGGYTF. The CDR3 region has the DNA TGTGCCAGCAGCGCGAAGCGGGACAGGGTGGGGGGCTACACCTTC.